The clone carrying this TCR beta chain appeared once. The record originates from a study of T-cell memory formation after mild COVID-19. With V trimmed by 6 bases and J by 5 bases, 10 bases remained unmatched. This CDR3 contains 14 residues. CDR1 DFQATT and CDR2 SNEGSKA come from the germline V gene (reference sequence). TCRdb redid the calling of the 5' RACE reads with MiXCR, one entry per CDR3 protein. Among around 300,000 distinct CDR3 sequences listed, over 10% were seen once. This TCR was sampled from a man aged 18-30 years who had mild COVID-19 (a few samples of this study predate the infection). Cell type and time point are not known. The chain employs TRBV20-1 and TRBJ1-5; 7 bases map to TRBD1. The specimen was PBMCs or a T cell subset sorted from them (not recorded which). The CDR3 nucleotides read TGCAGTGCCCCCTCTCAGGGGGTTGATCAGCCCCAGCATTTT. Its protein is CSAPSQGVDQPQHF.